This T cell receptor (beta chain) was found in a study of cytomegalovirus exposure and HLA in healthy donors. Amplification used 60 Vbeta primers and 13 Jbeta primers. Repertoires were generated with immunoSEQ multiplex PCR, while TCRdb's copy carries only in-frame clones and drops some. This table holds approximately 170,000 clones, 85% found once. CDR1 is SEHNR, CDR2 FQNEAQ, per germline (reference sequence). The CDR3 has 16 amino acids. The V segment lost 5 bases and the J segment 8 bases; nucleotides outside the gene matches: 10. The clonotype originates from a boy between 2 and 10 years old in good health and CMV-seronegative. Input material: PBMCs. This chain joins TRBV7-9 and TRBJ2-1; 12 bases fit TRBD2. This CDR3 reads CASSQQASGRAYEQFF. DNA of the CDR3: TGTGCCAGCAGCCAACAAGCTAGCGGGAGGGCGTATGAGCAGTTCTTC.